This TCR beta chain was captured by sequencing in a study of T cell clones after liver transplantation. Study details: Pre-transplant mixed lymphocyte reactions yielded third-party-reactive TCRbeta sequences as comparators for graft-donor-reactive sequences.

As regards this clone: No antigen is known for it.

Produced via immunoSEQ multiplex PCR; TCRdb's table is partial and in-frame only. The table shows about 75,000 clones, with approximately 81% occurring only once. General study points: Donor-reactive sequences fell more than third party-reactive ones, suggesting partial deletion. Small, mixed patient groups and varying post-transplant times limit these conclusions.

Germline CDR1 is SGHAT and CDR2 is FQNNGV. Between the trimmed V and J ends, which lost 5 bases and 5 bases, there was a span of 15 bases. This CDR3 region has 14 residues. This material consisted of CD4+ T cells from blood, taken 48 months after liver transplant. The clonotype originates from a human patient who received a liver transplant. Part of the T cells may come from the graft donor. The V gene is TRBV11-2, the J gene TRBJ2-5, with D unclear. CDR3 region: CASSSRISQETQYF. CDR3 bases: TGTGCCAGCAGCAGCCGGATTTCGCAGGAGACCCAGTACTTC. The full variable domain, in which reference TRBV11-2 and TRBJ2-5 provide the parts outside the CDR3, is EAGVAQSPRYKIIEKRQSVAFWCNPISGHATLYWYQQILGQGPKLLIQFQNNGVVDDSQLPKDRFSAERLKGVDSTLKIQPAKLEDSAVYLCASSSRISQETQYFGPGTRLLVL.